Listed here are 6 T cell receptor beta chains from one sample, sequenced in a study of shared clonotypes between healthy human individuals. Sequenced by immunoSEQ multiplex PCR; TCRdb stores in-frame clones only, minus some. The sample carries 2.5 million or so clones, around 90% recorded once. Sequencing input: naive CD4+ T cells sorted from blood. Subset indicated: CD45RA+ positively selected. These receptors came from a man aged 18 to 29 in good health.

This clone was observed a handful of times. Here the CDR3 DNA reads TGTGCCAGCTCACCATGGGGGGCTACGAACACCGGGGAGCTGTTTTTT. Translation: CASSPWGATNTGELFF. The chain employs TRBV18 and TRBJ2-2; perhaps D is TRBD1 or TRBD2 (6 bases each). This CDR3 is 16 amino acids long. Germline V gene sequence: CDR1 KGHSH, CDR2 LQKENI. Trimming stripped 2 bases from V and 0 bases from J, with 10 bases between.

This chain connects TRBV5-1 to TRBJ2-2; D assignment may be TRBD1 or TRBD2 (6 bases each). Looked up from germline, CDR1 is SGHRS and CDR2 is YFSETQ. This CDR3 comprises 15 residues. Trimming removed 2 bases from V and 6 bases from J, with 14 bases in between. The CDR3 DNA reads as TGCGCCAGCAGCTTCCAAACGGGGGCCGCCGGGGAGCTGTTTTTT. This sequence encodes CASSFQTGAAGELFF.

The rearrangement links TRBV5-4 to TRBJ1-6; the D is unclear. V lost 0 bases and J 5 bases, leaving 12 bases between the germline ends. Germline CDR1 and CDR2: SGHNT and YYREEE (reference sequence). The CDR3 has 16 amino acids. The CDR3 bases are TGTGCCAGCAGCTTGGGAGCCGTGCAAAATAATTCACCCCTCCACTTT. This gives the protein CASSLGAVQNNSPLHF. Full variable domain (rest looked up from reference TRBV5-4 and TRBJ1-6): ETGVTQSPTHLIKTRGQQVTLRCSSQSGHNTVSWYQQALGQGPQFIFQYYREEENGRGNFPPRFSGLQFPNYSSELNVNALELDDSALYLCASSLGAVQNNSPLHFGNGTRLTVT.

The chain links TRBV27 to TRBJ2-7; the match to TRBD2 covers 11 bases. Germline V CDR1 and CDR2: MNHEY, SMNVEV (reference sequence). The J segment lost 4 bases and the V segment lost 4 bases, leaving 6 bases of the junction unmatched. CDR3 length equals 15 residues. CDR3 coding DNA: TGTGCCAGCAGTTCCACCCTAGCGGGGGGTTACGAGCAGTACTTC. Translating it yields CASSSTLAGGYEQYF.

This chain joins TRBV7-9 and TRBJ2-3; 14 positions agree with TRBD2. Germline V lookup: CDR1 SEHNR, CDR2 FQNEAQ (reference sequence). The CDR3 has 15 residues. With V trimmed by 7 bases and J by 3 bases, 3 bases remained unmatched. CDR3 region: CASKGTSGSTDTQYF. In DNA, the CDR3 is TGTGCCAGCAAAGGGACTAGCGGGAGTACAGATACGCAGTATTTT.

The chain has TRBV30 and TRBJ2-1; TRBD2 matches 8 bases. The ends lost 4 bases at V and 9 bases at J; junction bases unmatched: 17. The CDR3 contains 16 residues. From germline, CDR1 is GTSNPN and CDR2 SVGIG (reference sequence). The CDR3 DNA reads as TGTGCCTGGAAAGGTTTAGCGGGGCTCGTTAGCGGTGAGCAGTTCTTC. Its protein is CAWKGLAGLVSGEQFF.